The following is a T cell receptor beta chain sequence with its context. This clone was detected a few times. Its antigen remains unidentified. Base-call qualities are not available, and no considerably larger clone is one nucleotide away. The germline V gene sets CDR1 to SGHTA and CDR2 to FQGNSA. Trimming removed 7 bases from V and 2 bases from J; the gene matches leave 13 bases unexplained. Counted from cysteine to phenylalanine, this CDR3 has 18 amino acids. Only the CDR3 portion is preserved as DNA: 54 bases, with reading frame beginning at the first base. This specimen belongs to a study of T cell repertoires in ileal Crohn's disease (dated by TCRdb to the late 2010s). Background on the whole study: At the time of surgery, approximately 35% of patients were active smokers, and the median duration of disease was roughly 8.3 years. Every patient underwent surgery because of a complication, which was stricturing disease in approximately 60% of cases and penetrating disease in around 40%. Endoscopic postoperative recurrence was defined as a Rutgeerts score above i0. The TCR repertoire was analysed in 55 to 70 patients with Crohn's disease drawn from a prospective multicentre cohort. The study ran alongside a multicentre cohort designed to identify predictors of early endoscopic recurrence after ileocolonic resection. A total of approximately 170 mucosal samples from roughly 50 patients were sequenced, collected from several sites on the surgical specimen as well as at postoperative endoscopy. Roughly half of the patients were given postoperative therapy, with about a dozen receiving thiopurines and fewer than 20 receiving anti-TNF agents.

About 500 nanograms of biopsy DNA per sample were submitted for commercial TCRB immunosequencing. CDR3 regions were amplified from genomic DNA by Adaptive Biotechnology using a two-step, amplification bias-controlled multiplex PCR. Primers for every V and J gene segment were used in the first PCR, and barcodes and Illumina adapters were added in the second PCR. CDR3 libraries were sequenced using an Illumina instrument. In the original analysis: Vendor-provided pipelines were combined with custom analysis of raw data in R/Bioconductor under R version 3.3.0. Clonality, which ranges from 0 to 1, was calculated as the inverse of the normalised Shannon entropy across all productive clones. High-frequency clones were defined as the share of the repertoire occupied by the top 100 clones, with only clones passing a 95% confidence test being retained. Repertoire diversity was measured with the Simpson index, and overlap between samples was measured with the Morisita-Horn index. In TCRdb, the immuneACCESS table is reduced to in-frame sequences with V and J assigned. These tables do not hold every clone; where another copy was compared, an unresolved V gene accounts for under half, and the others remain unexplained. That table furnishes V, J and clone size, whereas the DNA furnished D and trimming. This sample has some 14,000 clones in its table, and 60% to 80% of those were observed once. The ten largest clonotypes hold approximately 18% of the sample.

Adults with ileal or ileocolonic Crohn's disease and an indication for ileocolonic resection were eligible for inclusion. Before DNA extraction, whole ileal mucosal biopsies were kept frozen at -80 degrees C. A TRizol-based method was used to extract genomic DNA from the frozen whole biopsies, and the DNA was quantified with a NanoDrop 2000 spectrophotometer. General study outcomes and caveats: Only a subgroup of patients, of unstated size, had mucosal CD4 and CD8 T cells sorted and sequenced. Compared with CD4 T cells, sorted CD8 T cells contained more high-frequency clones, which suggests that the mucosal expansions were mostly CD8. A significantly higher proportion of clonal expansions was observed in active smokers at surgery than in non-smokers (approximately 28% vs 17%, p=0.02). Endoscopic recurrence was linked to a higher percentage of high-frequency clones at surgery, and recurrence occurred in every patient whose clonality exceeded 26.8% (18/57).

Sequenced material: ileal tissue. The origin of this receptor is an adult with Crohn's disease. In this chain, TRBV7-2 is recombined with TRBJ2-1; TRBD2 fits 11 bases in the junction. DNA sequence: TGTGCCAGCACACCGGGACTAGCGGTAAATCCTGCCTACAATGAGCAGTTCTTC. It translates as CASTPGLAVNPAYNEQFF.